This TCR beta chain comes out of a study of CD8 T cells in ankylosing spondylitis. This clonotype was observed a few times. Its specificity is not known. From the 5' RACE reads, TCRdb called clonotypes with MiXCR, one entry per CDR3 protein. The data contain approximately 400,000 distinct CDR3 sequences, 25% to 30% of them singletons. Study observations and caveats: Ankylosing spondylitis blood seemed to carry a telltale TCR beta motif made of about 8 highly homologous variants.

This TCR derives from a male donor with ankylosing spondylitis. Sequenced: blood, either unsorted or a sorted T cell fraction (not recorded which).

The CDR3 bases are TGCAGCGCACCGGGACAGGGGACCTCTGAAGCTTTCTTT. This encodes CSAPGQGTSEAFF. This chain uses TRBV29-1 with TRBJ1-1; TRBD1 aligns across 10 bases. This CDR3 has 13 amino acids. CDR1 and CDR2 (germline): SQVTM, ANQGSEA. V was pared by 7 bases and J by 6 bases, with 8 bases of the junction left unmatched.